This TCR beta chain was observed in a study of cytomegalovirus exposure and HLA in healthy donors. Trimming at V came to 2 bases and at J to 6 bases, leaving 4 bases not matched to a gene. The length of the CDR3 is 14 residues. The V gene's germline CDR1 is LNHDA and CDR2 SQIVND (reference sequence). The PCR made use of 60 Vbeta and 13 Jbeta primers. The assay was immunoSEQ multiplex PCR, and TCRdb's table has in-frame clones only and misses some. The table lists some 180,000 clones, more than 65% of them singletons. The rearrangement uses TRBV19 and TRBJ2-3; 8 nucleotides line up with TRBD1. The sequencing input was PBMCs. The receptor was derived from a woman in her 30s in good health and CMV-seronegative. Here the CDR3 DNA reads TGTGCCAGTAGTATACGGACAGGGACCGATACGCAGTATTTT. It encodes CASSIRTGTDTQYF.